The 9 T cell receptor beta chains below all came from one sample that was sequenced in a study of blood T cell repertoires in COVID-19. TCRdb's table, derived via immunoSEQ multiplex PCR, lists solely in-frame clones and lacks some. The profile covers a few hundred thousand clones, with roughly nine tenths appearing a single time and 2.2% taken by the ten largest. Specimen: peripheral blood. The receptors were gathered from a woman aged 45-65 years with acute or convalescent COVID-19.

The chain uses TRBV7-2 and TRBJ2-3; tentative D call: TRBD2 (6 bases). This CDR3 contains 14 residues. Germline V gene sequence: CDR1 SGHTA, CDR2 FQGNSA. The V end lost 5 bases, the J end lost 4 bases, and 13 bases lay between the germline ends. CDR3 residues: CASSPYGRPDTQYF. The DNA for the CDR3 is TGTGCCAGCAGCCCCTACGGGAGACCAGATACGCAGTATTTT. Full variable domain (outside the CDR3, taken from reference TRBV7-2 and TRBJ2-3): GAGVSQSPSNKVTEKGKDVELRCDPISGHTALYWYRQSLGQGLEFLIYFQGNSAPDKSGLPSDRFSAERTGGSVSTLTIQRTQQEDSAVYLCASSPYGRPDTQYFGPGTRLTVL.

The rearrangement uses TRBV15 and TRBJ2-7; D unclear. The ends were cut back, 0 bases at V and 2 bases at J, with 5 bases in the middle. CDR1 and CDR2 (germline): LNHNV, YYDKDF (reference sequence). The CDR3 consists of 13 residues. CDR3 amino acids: CATSRDLAYEQYF. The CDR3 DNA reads TGTGCCACCAGCAGAGATTTAGCCTACGAGCAGTACTTC.

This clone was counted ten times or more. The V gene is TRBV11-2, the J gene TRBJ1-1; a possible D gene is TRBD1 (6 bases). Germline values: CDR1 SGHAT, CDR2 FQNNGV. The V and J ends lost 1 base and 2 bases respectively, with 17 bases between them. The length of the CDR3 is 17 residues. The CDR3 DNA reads TGTGCCAGCAGCTTAGGACGGACGGGACATTCTAACACTGAAGCTTTCTTT. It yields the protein CASSLGRTGHSNTEAFF.

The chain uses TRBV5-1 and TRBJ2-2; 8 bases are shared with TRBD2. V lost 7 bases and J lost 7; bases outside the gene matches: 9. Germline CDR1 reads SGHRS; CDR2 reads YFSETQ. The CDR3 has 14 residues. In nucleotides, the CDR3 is TGCGCCAGCTCTGGGACTAGGATGAACGGGGAGCTGTTTTTT. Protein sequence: CASSGTRMNGELFF.

The CDR3: CASSLRSGGGNGYTF. The CDR3 DNA reads TGTGCCAGCAGCTTAAGGTCGGGTGGGGGGAATGGCTACACCTTC. The V and J genes are TRBV11-2 and TRBJ1-2, with D possibly TRBD1 on 5 matching bases. The germline V and J ends were trimmed by 2 bases and 6 bases, with 16 bases remaining between them. Germline loops: CDR1 SGHAT, CDR2 FQNNGV. CDR3 length: 15 amino acids.

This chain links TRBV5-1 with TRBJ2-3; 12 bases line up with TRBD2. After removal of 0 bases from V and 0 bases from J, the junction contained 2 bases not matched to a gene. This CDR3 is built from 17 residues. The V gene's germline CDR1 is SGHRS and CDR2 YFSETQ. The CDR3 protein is CASSLATSGSSTDTQYF. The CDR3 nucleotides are TGCGCCAGCAGCTTGGCGACTAGCGGGAGTAGCACAGATACGCAGTATTTT. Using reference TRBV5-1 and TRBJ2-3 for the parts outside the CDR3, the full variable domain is KAGVTQTPRYLIKTRGQQVTLSCSPISGHRSVSWYQQTPGQGLQFLFEYFSETQRNKGNFPGRFSGRQFSNSRSEMNVSTLELGDSALYLCASSLATSGSSTDTQYFGPGTRLTVL.

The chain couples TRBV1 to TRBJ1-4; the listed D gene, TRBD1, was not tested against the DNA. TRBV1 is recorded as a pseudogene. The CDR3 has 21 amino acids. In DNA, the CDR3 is TGCACCAGCAGCCAAGACCGACCCGGACAGTGGAAACCCCCGACTAATGAAAAACTGTTTTTT. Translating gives CTSSQDRPGQWKPPTNEKLFF.

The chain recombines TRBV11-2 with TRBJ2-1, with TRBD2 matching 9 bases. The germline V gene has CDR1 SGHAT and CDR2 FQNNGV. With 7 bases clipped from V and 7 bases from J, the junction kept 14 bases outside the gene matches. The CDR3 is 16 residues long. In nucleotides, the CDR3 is TGTGCCAGCACCTCATCGGAATTAGCGGGAGTGAATGAGCAGTTCTTC. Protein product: CASTSSELAGVNEQFF. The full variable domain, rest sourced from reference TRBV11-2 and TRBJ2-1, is EAGVAQSPRYKIIEKRQSVAFWCNPISGHATLYWYQQILGQGPKLLIQFQNNGVVDDSQLPKDRFSAERLKGVDSTLKIQPAKLEDSAVYLCASTSSELAGVNEQFFGPGTRLTVL.

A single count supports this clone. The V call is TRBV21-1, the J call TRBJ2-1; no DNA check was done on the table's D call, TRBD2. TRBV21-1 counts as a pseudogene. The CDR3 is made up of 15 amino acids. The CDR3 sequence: CASSSGGAFYNEQFF. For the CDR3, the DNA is TGTGCCAGCAGTTCCGGGGGGGCCTTCTACAATGAGCAGTTCTTC.